This TCR beta chain was documented in a study of cytomegalovirus exposure and HLA in healthy donors (dated by TCRdb to about 2017). Study-wide context: According to an earlier analysis of several hundred of the donors, about 179 million T cells yielded 117 million unique TCR beta sequences and 276 Gb of sequence data. An early release covering roughly 580 HLA-typed donors comprised roughly 300 gigabases of sequencing data and tens of millions of unique TCR sequences. Of the 350 to 400 genotyped donors, about 80% fell in the genetic ancestry cluster associated with self-reported Caucasian donors. The study was designed to test whether signatures of past pathogen exposure could be identified by cataloging public T cell receptors. The study used immunosequencing to profile the T cell repertoires of approximately 690 subjects and linked those repertoires to cytomegalovirus serostatus. In addition to the first cohort of about 650 subjects, a separate validation cohort of 100 to 150 different subjects was used. To predict cytomegalovirus infection status, the study brought together high-throughput TCR immunosequencing, statistical association of individual TCRs with disease status, and machine learning. In a later analysis, previously published TCR beta repertoires from several hundred donors were re-analyzed and high-resolution HLA genotyping was added so that TCR occurrence patterns could be studied. In the later analysis, no new phenotypic data were used to find candidate immune exposures; instead, reliance was placed on TCR beta sequences and their occurrence across donors. In an earlier analysis of roughly 600 of the donors, high-throughput TCR beta sequencing was used to judge whether each TCR beta V gene segment behaved as functional or pseudogenic. Donor age, sex, ethnicity and CMV serostatus were collected together with the repertoire data. Genome-wide SNP genotypes for about three fifths of the roughly 670 donors were used in a later genetic analysis, which treated that subset as a discovery cohort. All discovery cohort repertoires had been generated on a single sequencing platform. Both class I and class II loci were covered by HLA typing, at four-digit resolution. Typing coverage varied by locus: about 620-630 donors for A, B, C, DRB1 and DQB1; under 550 for DQA1; more than 600 for DPA1; about 450 for DPB1. Roughly 5 DR-DQ haplotypes were treated as single units for association and clustering because of strong linkage in the cohort. Across around 400 genotyped donors of the cohort, an average of roughly 230,000 unique TCR beta nucleotide sequences per donor were sequenced, and roughly 20% of those sequences were non-productive.

Study-level results and caveats: The sequencing pipeline was judged likely to have produced a cluster of highly shared sequence variants as a technical artifact. In vitro tests confirmed that a few of the cytomegalovirus-associated TCR beta chains recognize cytomegalovirus antigens. Some IMGT-functional V segments, including TRBV6-2 and TRBV6-3, could not be distinguished by the 87-base-pair reads and were therefore excluded. When HLA alleles, especially DR and DQ, strongly co-occurred, TCR associations were difficult to assign to individual alleles. In a later analysis, HLA-associated TCR beta chains showed more clonal expansion and lower generation probabilities than non-associated chains that were equally common. HLA typing was unavailable for some donors at each locus, so association tests used only the typed subset. Because counts were too low, some 16 rarely observed V segments, including chromosome 9 orphons, were excluded from the earlier analysis of under 650 of the donors. Sequencing depth was assumed to be roughly uniform across donors in the presence/absence analyses, though that assumption may not hold. A further reported finding was that TCR beta sequences accurately predicted the HLA-A and HLA-B alleles for most subjects in the first cohort. Correlated functional status among segregating V segments might be attributable to linkage disequilibrium, but an unknown experimental factor could not be ruled out. In a later analysis, most CMV-associated TCR beta chains were found to appear HLA-restricted, with HLA associations seemingly driven largely by CMV exposure. The cohort was sequenced for TCR beta chains only, and without alpha or paired-chain data the features that could be detected were limited. Broadly in line with IMGT annotations, most TCR beta V segments showed up in productive rearrangements about 87% or about 30% of the time in an earlier analysis of some 590 of the donors. In a later genetic analysis, a missense DCLRE1C variant was associated with V-gene and J-gene trimming of TCR beta chains, and the association was replicated in an independent cohort. In a later analysis, several top co-occurrence clusters were reported to appear linked to parvovirus B19, influenza, CMV and Epstein-Barr virus. According to a later analysis, TCR association rates differed among HLA loci, with DRB1 alleles showing the most associated TCRs and HLA-C alleles showing the fewest. In both the original and validation cohorts, the classifier was reported to diagnose cytomegalovirus status with high specificity and sensitivity. According to a later genetic analysis, donors in an Asian-associated ancestry cluster had fewer N-insertions in productive TCRs than the roughly 700-donor mean. At a false discovery rate of 0.05, a later analysis linked approximately 18,000 TCR beta sequences to specific HLA alleles. The authors suggested that the approach could potentially be extended to other disease states and immunological phenotypes. Most TCR sequences were seen in very few donors, while some public TCRs were found in many individuals. The study listed 150 to 200 TCR beta chains as associated with cytomegalovirus. The only immune exposure information available for the cohort was CMV serostatus.

The library relied on the immunoSEQ multiplex PCR assay. The multiplex PCR relied on a mix of 60 forward primers for TCR Vbeta segments and 13 reverse primers for TCR Jbeta segments. A multiplex PCR assay on genomic DNA amplified the CDR3 region of rearranged TCR beta genes. Amplified TCR beta libraries were sequenced as 87-base-pair reads on the Illumina HiSeq System. For the original study's pipeline: A later analysis tallied 75 million to 85 million unique TCR beta chains across the 700 or so repertoires, and 10 million to 11 million of those chains were shared by two or more donors. Raw reads were error-corrected and collapsed into unique sequences with a nearest-neighbor algorithm that merged closely related sequences to remove PCR and sequencing errors. CDR3 sequences were aligned to IMGT reference sequences to assign V, D and J gene segments. For a sequence to be retained, a match of at least six nucleotides was required to both a V gene segment and a J gene segment. A rearrangement was called productive if the CDR3 had no stop codons and remained in frame with V and J, and every other rearrangement was called non-productive. CDR3 was defined according to IMGT convention as the region running from the second conserved V-encoded cysteine to the conserved J-encoded phenylalanine. In an earlier analysis of around 570 of the donors, sequences lacking an unambiguous match to a single V gene segment were excluded. An earlier analysis of some 610 of the donors called V segments functional above 56.7% productive rearrangements and segregating when the between-donor standard deviation exceeded 5%. To diagnose cytomegalovirus status from the catalog of TCR beta chain sequences, a statistical classification framework was built. In a later analysis, V and J genes were assigned by comparing TCR nucleotide sequences against IMGT/GENE-DB human TR gene sequences. In a later analysis, CDR3 sequences and most-parsimonious VDJ recombination scenarios were assigned using the TCRdist pipeline. In a later analysis, each TCR beta chain was defined by its CDR3 amino acid sequence together with its V-gene family, and reads without a unique V-gene family were excluded. A later analysis removed 592 highly shared, low-generation-probability nucleotide sequences to deal with suspected cross-contamination and a sequencing artifact. For each public chain, a later analysis derived a clonal expansion index from normalized ranks of inferred template counts within each repertoire. In a later analysis, generation probabilities were computed using a VDJ recombination model fitted to out-of-frame rearrangements, and the results were checked against IGoR. In a later analysis, hypergeometric tests were used to score TCR-TCR, TCR-HLA and TCR-CMV co-occurrence, with a repertoire-size bias correction applied to TCR pairs. False discovery rates were estimated in a later analysis by permuting HLA or CMV assignments 20 times. In a later analysis, co-occurring TCRs were grouped using DBSCAN, and TCRdist sequence similarity was added for clustering within HLA-allele-positive subsets. Co-occurrence clustering excluded repertoires with fewer than 30,000 or more than 120,000 public chains, plus five with anomalous nucleotide sharing. The clones in this table, taken by TCRdb from immuneACCESS, are in-frame only. Not every clone is retained; where verified, under half of the shortfall comes from an unresolved V gene, and the cause of the rest is unknown. V and J calls and clone size are as listed in that table; D and trimming were resolved from the DNA. This sample has some 100,000 clones in its table, and more than 75% of those were observed once. Approximately 3.6% of the sample is held by the ten biggest clonotypes.

Only one count was recorded for this clone. What antigen it recognizes has not been identified. No base qualities exist here, and no much larger clone lies one base off it. The cohort consisted of hundreds of healthy bone marrow donors. All cohort members were sampled while nominally healthy, although unrecorded immune exposures were likely present. The donor was CMV seropositive and belonged to the group of about 290 seropositive cohort members. Every donor gave a peripheral blood sample, and the peripheral blood mononuclear cells from that sample were used for TCR beta sequencing. The Qiagen DNeasy Blood Extraction Kit was used to extract genomic DNA from the blood cell samples. V gives up 1 base and J gives up 5 bases, and the segment between their germline ends measures 8 bases. The CDR3 starts with the cysteine, ends with the phenylalanine, and has 13 residues. The only DNA kept is the CDR3, 39 bases in frame from the first base. Reading the germline V gene gives CDR1 KGHSH and CDR2 LQKENI.

In this chain, TRBV18 is recombined with TRBJ1-1; the D gene is possibly TRBD1, with 6 bases matching. This TCR derives from a woman aged 45-65 years in good health and CMV-seropositive. Sequencing was done on a sample of PBMCs. For the CDR3, the sequence is CASSPQGETEAFF. The DNA reads TGTGCCAGCTCACCACAGGGGGAGACTGAAGCTTTCTTT.